By frequency, the clone carrying this TCR beta chain is medium-sized. The antigen is undetermined. The record originates from a study of human CD8 memory T cell subsets. UMI-labeled 5' RACE was the method by which TCR beta libraries were made. TCRdb reprocessed the 5' RACE reads, with one entry per CDR3 protein and no DNA. In total, the table holds 6,000 to 6,500 distinct CDR3 sequences. The CDR3 runs 14 residues. Per germline, CDR1 SQVTM and CDR2 ANQGSEA. The study's findings and limits: The stem-like memory T cell repertoire shared very little with the precursor exhausted T cell repertoire.

The TPEX subset meant dysfunctional early memory CD8+ cells, CCR7+ PD-1+ TIGIT+. Sequencing input: CD8+ T cells from PBMCs. The TCR comes from a human donor in good health. V gene TRBV29-1 combines with J gene TRBJ2-1. CDR3 sequence: CSVEGTADGNEQFF.